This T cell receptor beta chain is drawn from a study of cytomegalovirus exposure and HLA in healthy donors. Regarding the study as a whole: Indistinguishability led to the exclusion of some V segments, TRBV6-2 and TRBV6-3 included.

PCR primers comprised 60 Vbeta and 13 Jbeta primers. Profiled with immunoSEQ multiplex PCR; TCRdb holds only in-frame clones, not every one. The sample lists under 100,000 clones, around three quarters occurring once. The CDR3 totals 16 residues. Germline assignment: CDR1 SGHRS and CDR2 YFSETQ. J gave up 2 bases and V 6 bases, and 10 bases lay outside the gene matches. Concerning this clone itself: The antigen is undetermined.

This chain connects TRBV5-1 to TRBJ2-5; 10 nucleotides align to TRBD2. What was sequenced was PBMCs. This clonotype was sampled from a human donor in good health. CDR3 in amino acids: CASNNPGLAHQETQYF. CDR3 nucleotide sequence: TGCGCCAGCAACAACCCGGGACTAGCGCATCAAGAGACCCAGTACTTC.